This TCR beta chain was captured by sequencing in a study of shared clonotypes between healthy human individuals. Whole-study findings and limits: In contrast to clonotypes shared by all four donors, non-shared clonotypes had lower generation probabilities.

CD4+ cells yielded CD45RA+ naive and CD45RA-negative memory subsets. Of note for this clone: Antigen specificity is unknown. This specimen includes other DNA sequences encoding the same CDR3.

The V end lost 4 bases, the J end lost 5 bases, and 12 bases lay between the germline ends. CDR1 is SGHRS, CDR2 YFSETQ, per germline. This CDR3 region has 13 residues. Genomic DNA of every subset was divided equally among multiple immunoSEQ plates. Generated by immunoSEQ multiplex PCR, the TCRdb table keeps only in-frame clones and is missing some. The sample lists nearly 1 million clones, about three quarters occurring once. The chain recombines TRBV5-1 with TRBJ2-5, with TRBD2 as a possible D gene (6 bases). Sequenced input: memory CD4+ T cells sorted from blood. This sample's subset: CD45RA-negative fraction. This receptor was obtained from a man between 18 and 35 years old in good health. The chain's CDR3 is CASSRVGGETQYF. CDR3 sequence (DNA): TGCGCCAGCAGCCGTGTTGGAGGGGAGACCCAGTACTTC.